This TCR beta chain was documented in a study of cytomegalovirus exposure and HLA in healthy donors. The study, taken as a whole, reports: Analysis performed later found around 15,000 TCR beta sequences associated with HLA alleles at 0.05 false discovery rate. In an earlier analysis, most TCR beta V segments were productive about 87% or about 30% of the time.

Points on this clone: Its matching antigen is unknown.

CDR3 length: 16 residues. The trim removed 4 bases at V and 4 bases at J, leaving 8 bases unmatched. CDR1 is MGHRA and CDR2 is YSYEKL in the germline V gene. 60 Vbeta and 13 Jbeta primers were used in PCR. Profiled with immunoSEQ multiplex PCR; TCRdb holds only in-frame clones, not every one. The profile shows more than 100,000 clones, 60% to 85% of them singletons. Sequencing input: PBMCs. The chain links TRBV4-1 to TRBJ2-1; TRBD2 aligns across 9 bases. This clonotype was obtained from a woman in her 40s in good health and CMV-seropositive. The CDR3: CASSPIAGARYNEQFF. The CDR3 nucleotides are TGCGCCAGCAGCCCGATAGCGGGAGCGAGATACAATGAGCAGTTCTTC.